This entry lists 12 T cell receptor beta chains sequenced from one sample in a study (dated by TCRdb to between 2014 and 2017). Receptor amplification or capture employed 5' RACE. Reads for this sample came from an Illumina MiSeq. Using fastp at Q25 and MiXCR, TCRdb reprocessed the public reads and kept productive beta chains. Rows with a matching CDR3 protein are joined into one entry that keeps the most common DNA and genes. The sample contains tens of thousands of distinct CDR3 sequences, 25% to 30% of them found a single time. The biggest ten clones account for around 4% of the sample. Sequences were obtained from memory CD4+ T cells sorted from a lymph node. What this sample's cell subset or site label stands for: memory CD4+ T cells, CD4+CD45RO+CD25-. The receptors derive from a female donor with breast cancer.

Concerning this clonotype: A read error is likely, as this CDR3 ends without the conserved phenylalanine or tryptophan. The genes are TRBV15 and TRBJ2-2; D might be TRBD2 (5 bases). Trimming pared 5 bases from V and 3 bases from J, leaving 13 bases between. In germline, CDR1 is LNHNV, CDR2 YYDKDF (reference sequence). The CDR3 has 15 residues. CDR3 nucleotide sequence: TGTGCCACCAGCCGCGGGTCGGGCTACACCGGGGAGCTGTTTCTT. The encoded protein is CATSRGSGYTGELFL.

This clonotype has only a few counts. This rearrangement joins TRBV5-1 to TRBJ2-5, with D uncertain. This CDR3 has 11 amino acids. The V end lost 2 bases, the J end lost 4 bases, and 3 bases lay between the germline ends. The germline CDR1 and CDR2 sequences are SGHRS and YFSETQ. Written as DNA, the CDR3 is TGCGCCAGCAGCTTTACAGAGACCCAGTACTTC. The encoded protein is CASSFTETQYF. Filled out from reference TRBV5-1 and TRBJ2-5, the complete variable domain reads KAGVTQTPRYLIKTRGQQVTLSCSPISGHRSVSWYQQTPGQGLQFLFEYFSETQRNKGNFPGRFSGRQFSNSRSEMNVSTLELGDSALYLCASSFTETQYFGPGTRLLVL.

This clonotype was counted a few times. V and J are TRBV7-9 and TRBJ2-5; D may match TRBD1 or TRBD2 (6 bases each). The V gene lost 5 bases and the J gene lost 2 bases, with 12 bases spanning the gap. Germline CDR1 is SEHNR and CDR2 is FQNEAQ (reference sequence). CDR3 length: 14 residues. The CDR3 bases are TGTGCCAGCAGCGTTCGGGGGCTGCAAGAGACCCAGTACTTC. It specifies CASSVRGLQETQYF.

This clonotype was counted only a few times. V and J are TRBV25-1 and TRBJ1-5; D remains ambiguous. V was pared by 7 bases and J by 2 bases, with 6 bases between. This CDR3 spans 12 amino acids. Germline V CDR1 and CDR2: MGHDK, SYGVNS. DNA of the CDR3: TGTGCCAGCAAGCAGGGCAATCAGCCCCAGCATTTT. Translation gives CASKQGNQPQHF.

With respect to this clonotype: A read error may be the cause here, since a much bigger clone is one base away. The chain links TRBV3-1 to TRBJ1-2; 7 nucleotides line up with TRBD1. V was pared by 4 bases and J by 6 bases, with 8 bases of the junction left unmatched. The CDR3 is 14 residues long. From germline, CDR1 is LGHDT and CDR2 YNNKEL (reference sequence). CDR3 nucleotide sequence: TGTGCCAGCAGCCCCAGACAGGGCTCCAATGGCTACACCTTC. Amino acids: CASSPRQGSNGYTF.

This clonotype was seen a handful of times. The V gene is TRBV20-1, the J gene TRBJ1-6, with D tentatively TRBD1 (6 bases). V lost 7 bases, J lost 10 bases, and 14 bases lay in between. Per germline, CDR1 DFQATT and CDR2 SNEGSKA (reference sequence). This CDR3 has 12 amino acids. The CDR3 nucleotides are TGCAGTGGGAGGGGGGGCGAATCACCCCTCCACTTT. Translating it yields CSGRGGESPLHF.

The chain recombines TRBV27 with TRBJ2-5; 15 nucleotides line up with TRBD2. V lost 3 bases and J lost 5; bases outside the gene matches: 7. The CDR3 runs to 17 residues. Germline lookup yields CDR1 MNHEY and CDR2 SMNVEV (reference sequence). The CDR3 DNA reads TGTGCCAGCAGTTTCGGACTAGCGGGGGGGCCCGGGGAGACCCAGTACTTC. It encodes CASSFGLAGGPGETQYF.

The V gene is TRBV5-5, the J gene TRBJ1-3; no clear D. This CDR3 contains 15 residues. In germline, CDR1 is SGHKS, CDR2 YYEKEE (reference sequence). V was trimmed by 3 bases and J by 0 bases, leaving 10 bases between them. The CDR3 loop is CASSSNGISGNTIYF. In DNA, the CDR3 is TGTGCCAGCAGCTCAAACGGGATCTCTGGAAACACCATATATTTT.

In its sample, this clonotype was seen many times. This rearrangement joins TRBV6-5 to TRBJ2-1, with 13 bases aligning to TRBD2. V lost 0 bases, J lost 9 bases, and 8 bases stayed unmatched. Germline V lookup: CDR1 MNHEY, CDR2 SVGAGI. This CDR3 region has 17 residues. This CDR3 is CASSYSPVGLAGPEQFF. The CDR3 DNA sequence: TGTGCCAGCAGTTACTCCCCGGTGGGACTAGCGGGGCCTGAGCAGTTCTTC.

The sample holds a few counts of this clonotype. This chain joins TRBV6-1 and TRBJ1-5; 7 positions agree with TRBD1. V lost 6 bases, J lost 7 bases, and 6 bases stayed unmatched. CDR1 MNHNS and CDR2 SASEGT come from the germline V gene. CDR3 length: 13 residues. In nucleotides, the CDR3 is TGTGCCAGCAGGAGGGGGCCAGAACAGCCCCAGCATTTT. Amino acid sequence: CASRRGPEQPQHF.

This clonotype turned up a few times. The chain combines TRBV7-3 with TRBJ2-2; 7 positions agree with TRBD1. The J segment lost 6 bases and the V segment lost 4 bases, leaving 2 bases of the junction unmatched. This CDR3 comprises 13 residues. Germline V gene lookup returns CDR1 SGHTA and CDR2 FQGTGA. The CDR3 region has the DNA TGTGCCAGCAGCTCGCAGGGGGCCGGGGAGCTGTTTTTT. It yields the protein CASSSQGAGELFF.

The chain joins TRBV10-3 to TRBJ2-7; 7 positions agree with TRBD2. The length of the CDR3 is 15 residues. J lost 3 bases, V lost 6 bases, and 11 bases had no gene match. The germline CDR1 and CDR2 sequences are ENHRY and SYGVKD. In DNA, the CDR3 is TGTGCCATCAGCGGGGGGTCTGAGCGGGTCTACGAGCAGTACTTC. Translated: CAISGGSERVYEQYF.